The clone carrying this T cell receptor beta chain turned up a few times. Its target is not known. This sample is part of a study of CD8 T cells in ankylosing spondylitis. The germline V gene encodes CDR1 LNHNV and CDR2 YYDKDF (reference sequence). V was shortened by 0 bases and J by 7 bases, with 6 bases between the two germline ends. The CDR3 spans 12 residues. In making TCR beta libraries, quantitative 5'-RACE with molecular barcodes was used. TCRdb reprocessed the 5' RACE reads with MiXCR, giving one entry per CDR3 protein. The sample contains about 800,000 distinct CDR3 sequences, 12% of which appear only once. Points from the study as a whole: Reportedly, disease-linked clones are significantly enriched in ankylosing spondylitis patients' matched synovial fluid. One TCR beta motif, made up of fewer than 10 highly homologous variants, appeared characteristic of ankylosing spondylitis blood. Certain motif variants had earlier appeared in reactive arthritis synovial fluid and blood.

The chain recombines TRBV15 with TRBJ1-1; D is uncertain. The sample comprised blood, either unsorted or a sorted T cell fraction (not recorded which). The receptor's source is a male donor with ankylosing spondylitis. CDR3 in amino acids: CATSRDRGEAFF. The CDR3 bases are TGTGCCACCAGCAGAGATCGCGGTGAAGCTTTCTTT.